The entry below gives a single T cell receptor beta chain sequence along with its context. This entry is derived from a study of blood T cell repertoires in COVID-19. Study at large: COVID-19 samples collected from the United States, Italy and Spain covered acute and convalescent phases. PBMCs, B-cell-depleted T cells, or T cells were the source of the cDNA or gDNA that made up the material.

Symptom resolution, clearance, or two negative PCRs marked donors in Cohort 3 as recovered. In the authors' workflow: Cell counts per sample came from amplifying reference gene primers. Clones were sequenced by immunoSEQ multiplex PCR, and TCRdb holds only the in-frame ones, with some missing. The V and J calls and clone size were taken over from that table, and D and trimming were inferred from the DNA. The sample consists of 170,000 or so clones, approximately 88% of them appearing once. Sequencing was done on a sample of PBMCs or T cells enriched from blood (not recorded which). This sequence was found in a woman aged 45-65 years who had recovered from COVID-19.

The CDR3 DNA follows: TGTGCCAGCAGCAAACGGAGGAGGGCCGTGTCCGGGGACACTGAAGCTTTCTTT. Its protein product is CASSKRRRAVSGDTEAFF. The chain carries TRBV7-9 and TRBJ1-1; D unresolved. Germline lookup yields CDR1 SEHNR and CDR2 FQNEAQ (reference sequence). V lost 5 bases to trimming and J lost 3 bases, with 25 bases between them. The CDR3 totals 18 residues.